Listed below are T cell receptor beta chains from one sample, sequenced in a study of T cells after yellow fever vaccination. One entry per CDR3 protein, called by TCRdb with MiXCR from the 5' RACE reads. The sample lists a few hundred thousand distinct CDR3 sequences; over 4% were seen once. The sample in question was PBMCs, obtained 5 days after the yellow fever booster vaccination. The receptors derive from a man between 18 and 29 years old who received the YFV17D yellow fever vaccine. Each CDR3 is given with its conserved first and last residue. The D gene is left open where the match is weak.

d_call: .; v_call: TRBV6-5; j_call: TRBJ1-5; cdr3_aa: CASSYSSSEIQPQHF
d_call: .; v_call: TRBV12-3/TRBV12-4; j_call: TRBJ2-1; cdr3_aa: CASWAWYNEQFF
d_call: .; v_call: TRBV6-2/TRBV6-3; j_call: TRBJ1-2; cdr3_aa: CASRTGTYGYTF
d_call: .; v_call: TRBV5-5; j_call: TRBJ2-5; cdr3_aa: CASSPTSPQETQYF
d_call: TRBD1; v_call: TRBV29-1; j_call: TRBJ2-3; cdr3_aa: CSVGDRTTDTQYF
d_call: .; v_call: TRBV14; j_call: TRBJ2-1; cdr3_aa: CASSRGTNNEQFF
d_call: .; v_call: TRBV5-4; j_call: TRBJ2-1; cdr3_aa: CASSLGWSGISSYNEQFF
d_call: .; v_call: TRBV5-5; j_call: TRBJ2-3; cdr3_aa: CASSFSVARMRDTQYF
d_call: .; v_call: TRBV7-9; j_call: TRBJ2-1; cdr3_aa: CASSPTDEQFF
d_call: .; v_call: TRBV7-2; j_call: TRBJ1-3; cdr3_aa: CASSSLRAGNTIYF